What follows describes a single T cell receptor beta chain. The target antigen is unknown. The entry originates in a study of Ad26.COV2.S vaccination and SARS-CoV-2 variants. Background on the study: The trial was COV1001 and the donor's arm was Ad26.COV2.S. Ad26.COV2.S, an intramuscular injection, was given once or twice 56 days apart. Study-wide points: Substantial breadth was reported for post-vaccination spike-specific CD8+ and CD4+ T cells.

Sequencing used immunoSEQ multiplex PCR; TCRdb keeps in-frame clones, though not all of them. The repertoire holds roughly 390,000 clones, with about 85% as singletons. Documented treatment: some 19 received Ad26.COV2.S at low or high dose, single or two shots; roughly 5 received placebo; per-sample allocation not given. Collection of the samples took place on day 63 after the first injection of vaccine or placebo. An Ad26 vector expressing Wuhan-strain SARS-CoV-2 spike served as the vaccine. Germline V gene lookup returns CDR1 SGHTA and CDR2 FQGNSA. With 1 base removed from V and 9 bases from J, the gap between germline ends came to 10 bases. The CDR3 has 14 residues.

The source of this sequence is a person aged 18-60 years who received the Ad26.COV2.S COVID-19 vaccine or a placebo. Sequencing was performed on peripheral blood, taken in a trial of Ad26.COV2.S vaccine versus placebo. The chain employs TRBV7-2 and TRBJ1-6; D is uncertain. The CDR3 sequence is CASSLGAGGSPLHF. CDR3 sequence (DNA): TGTGCCAGCAGCTTAGGGGCGGGAGGTTCACCCCTCCACTTT. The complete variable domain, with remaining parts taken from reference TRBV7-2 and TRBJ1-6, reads GAGVSQSPSNKVTEKGKDVELRCDPISGHTALYWYRQSLGQGLEFLIYFQGNSAPDKSGLPSDRFSAERTGGSVSTLTIQRTQQEDSAVYLCASSLGAGGSPLHFGNGTRLTVT.